The clone carrying this TCR beta chain has at least ten counts. Its antigen is currently unknown. The data were taken from a study of T-cell reconstitution after alpha-beta-depleted transplantation in children. This CDR3 is built from 17 residues. With V trimmed by 6 bases and J by 3 bases, 14 bases remained unmatched. Germline loops: CDR1 MDHEN, CDR2 SYDVKM. This sample's TCRbeta library carried unique molecular identifier barcodes. Via MiXCR, TCRdb re-called the PCR reads, giving one row per CDR3 protein. The table lists some 150,000 distinct CDR3 sequences, roughly 8.8% of them singletons. General study points: As was reported, about two months after transplant, alpha-beta T cells came from several hundred expanded graft clones. At the one-year point after transplant, T-cell counts and TCRbeta diversity were found to come mostly from T cells that had been newly produced. The origin of high day-60 TCRbeta diversity in some patients lay in surviving recipient T cells and thymic progenitors.

This receptor was taken from a female patient aged 2 to 10 who had a stem cell transplant for congenital amegakaryocytic thrombocytopenia, so the T cells may come from the graft donor. The sample in question was PBMCs, mostly from graft donor cells, obtained 180 days after TCRalphabeta/CD19-depleted stem cell transplant. The chain couples TRBV28 to TRBJ2-3; 8 positions agree with TRBD2. In nucleotides, the CDR3 is TGTGCCAGCAGAAGGTCGTACAGCGGGAGTTGGACAGATACGCAGTATTTT. Protein sequence: CASRRSYSGSWTDTQYF.